This is a list of T cell receptor beta chains from one sample in a study of blood T cell repertoires in COVID-19. Using immunoSEQ multiplex PCR, the repertoire was profiled, and TCRdb retains in-frame clones only, with some absent. The data contain approximately 350,000 clones, around 86% of them singletons. The sample consisted of PBMCs or T cells enriched from blood (not recorded which). The receptors stem from a woman between 50 and 59 years old who had recovered from COVID-19. CDR3s include the opening cysteine and the closing phenylalanine or tryptophan. Each record gives: J gene, V gene, clone size, D gene, CDR3 DNA, CDR3 protein. A D gene is named only where the DNA matches it firmly. Expanded clones are given a class, and other clones once, few, many or no size at all.

TRBJ2-2	TRBV5-1	.	TRBD1	TGCGCCAGCAGCCCGGACAGGGGTGGCACCGGGGAGCTGTTTTTT	CASSPDRGGTGELFF
TRBJ1-1	TRBV3-1/TRBV3-2	once	.	TGTGCCAGCAGCCAAGATAACGGAGCTTTCTTT	CASSQDNGAFF
TRBJ2-1	TRBV9	few	TRBD1	TGTGCCAGCAGCCCCTGGGGGGGGACAGGGAACAATGAGCAGTTCTTC	CASSPWGGTGNNEQFF
TRBJ2-3	TRBV7-3	.	TRBD2	TGTGCCAGCAGCTATAGCGGGGGGGATACGCAGTATTTT	CASSYSGGDTQYF
TRBJ1-6	TRBV11-3	.	.	TGTGCCAGCAGCTTAGATCGGGATTCACCCCTCCACTTT	CASSLDRDSPLHF
TRBJ1-2	TRBV27	.	.	TGTGCCAGCAAAAAGGGGCCTGGGTTTGGCTACACCTTC	CASKKGPGFGYTF
TRBJ1-1	TRBV4-1	.	TRBD1	TGCGCCAGCAGCCAAGTGGCGGGACAGGTGAACACTGAAGCTTTCTTT	CASSQVAGQVNTEAFF
TRBJ2-3	TRBV7-9	.	.	TGTGCCAGCAGCTTAGGTCTCCCGGGTGAGGCGCAGTATTTT	CASSLGLPGEAQYF
TRBJ1-1	TRBV12-3/TRBV12-4	.	TRBD1	TGTGCCAGCAGGCCGACAGGGGGCAATGAGGCTTTCTTT	CASRPTGGNEAFF
TRBJ2-3	TRBV18	few	.	TGTGCCAGCTCACCATCACACACAGATACGCAGTATTTT	CASSPSHTDTQYF
TRBJ2-1	TRBV11-2	.	TRBD2	TGTGCCAGCACCACGGGGAGCGGGAGGGCCGGTAATGAGCAGTTCTTC	CASTTGSGRAGNEQFF
TRBJ2-7	TRBV30	.	TRBD1	TGTGCCTGGAGTGGAGGACAGGGTGACGAGCAGTACTTC	CAWSGGQGDEQYF
TRBJ1-3	TRBV6-5	.	.	TGTGCCACCTCGACAGGAGTCCTCTCTGGAAACACCATATATTTT	CATSTGVLSGNTIYF
TRBJ2-7	TRBV10-3	.	TRBD2	TGTGCCATCAGTGTCCAGGGAGGGAGTTACGAGCAGTACTTC	CAISVQGGSYEQYF
TRBJ2-5	TRBV6-2/TRBV6-3	.	TRBD1	TGTGCCAGCAGTTATTTGGGACAGTACCAAGAGACCCAGTACTTC	CASSYLGQYQETQYF
TRBJ2-3	TRBV3-1/TRBV3-2	few	.	TGTGCCAGCAGCACACGACAGGGCACAGATACGCAGTATTTT	CASSTRQGTDTQYF
TRBJ2-3	TRBV18	.	.	TGTGCCAGCTCACGAACTAGTCGGGGGAGCACAGATACGCAGTATTTT	CASSRTSRGSTDTQYF
TRBJ2-7	TRBV18	.	TRBD1	TGTGCCAGCTCACCGGGACAGGGTCCGTACGAGCAGTACTTC	CASSPGQGPYEQYF
TRBJ2-7	TRBV19	.	TRBD1	TGTGCCAGTAGGGAGGTCGGGACAGGACCCTACGAGCAGTACTTC	CASREVGTGPYEQYF
TRBJ2-3	TRBV18	.	.	TGTGCCAGCTCATCGCAGGTCGCCCGTTCAGATACGCAGTATTTT	CASSSQVARSDTQYF
TRBJ2-3	TRBV9	.	TRBD2	TGTGCCAGCAGCGGACGGGGACTAGCGGGCCCGGACACAGATACGCAGTATTTT	CASSGRGLAGPDTDTQYF
TRBJ2-7	TRBV12-5	few	.	TGTGCTAGTGAGGGGGACAATTCCTACGAGCAGTACTTC	CASEGDNSYEQYF
TRBJ2-7	TRBV28	.	.	TGTGCCAGCAGTTTTGGAGGAGGCGAGCAGTACTTC	CASSFGGGEQYF
TRBJ2-2	TRBV6-5	.	TRBD1	TGTGCCAGCAGCCGGGGACAGGGGGGCACCGGGGAGCTGTTTTTT	CASSRGQGGTGELFF
TRBJ1-1	TRBV27	.	.	TGTGCCAGCAGGCCAGGGGCCAACATGAACACTGAAGCTTTCTTT	CASRPGANMNTEAFF
TRBJ2-1	TRBV7-2	.	TRBD2	TGTGCCAGCAGCTTAGGGACTAGCGGGATCAATGAGCAGTTCTTC	CASSLGTSGINEQFF
TRBJ1-2	TRBV19	few	.	TGTGCCAGTAGTATAGTGCACAGGGACTATGGCTACACCTTC	CASSIVHRDYGYTF
TRBJ1-1	TRBV4-1	.	.	TGCGCCAGCAGCCAGACAGGGAACACTGAAGCTTTCTTT	CASSQTGNTEAFF
TRBJ1-4	TRBV6-5	.	.	TGTGCCAGCAGTTACTCCCATCTAGGGGGAGAAAAACTGTTTTTT	CASSYSHLGGEKLFF
TRBJ1-1	TRBV7-9	.	TRBD1	TGTGCCAGCAGCCCGACAGGGGTGTACGGTGAAGCTTTCTTT	CASSPTGVYGEAFF
TRBJ2-4	TRBV7-9	.	.	TGTGCCAGCAGCGGGGGACTTCTTGAGTACTTC	CASSGGLLEYF
TRBJ2-3	TRBV10-3	.	TRBD2	TGTGCCATCAATGCGGGGGGCACAGATACGCAGTATTTT	CAINAGGTDTQYF
TRBJ1-2	TRBV11-2	.	TRBD1	TGTGCCAGCAGCGCCGTAGGGGGCAGCTATGGCTACACCTTC	CASSAVGGSYGYTF
TRBJ1-1	TRBV12-3/TRBV12-4	.	TRBD1	TGTGCCAGCAGGGGACAGGGGGTGGGAGCTTTCTTT	CASRGQGVGAFF
TRBJ2-1	TRBV7-8	.	TRBD2	TGTGCCAGCAGCCTCCTCTCGACTAGCGGGTATAGCTCCTACAATGAGCAGTTCTTC	CASSLLSTSGYSSYNEQFF
TRBJ1-1	TRBV28	.	TRBD1	TGTGCCAGCAGTCTCATTCAGGGGGACACTGAAGCTTTCTTT	CASSLIQGDTEAFF
TRBJ1-1	TRBV7-6	.	TRBD1	TGTGCCAGCAGCGAGGGACAGGGACTCACTGAAGCTTTCTTT	CASSEGQGLTEAFF
TRBJ2-1	TRBV14	.	TRBD2	TGTGCCAGCAGCCAGGCGGGAGCTGCCTACAATGAGCAGTTCTTC	CASSQAGAAYNEQFF
TRBJ1-1	TRBV6-2/TRBV6-3	.	.	TGTGCCAGCAGTCATAGGACCAGGGGATTAGCTTTCTTT	CASSHRTRGLAFF
TRBJ1-1	TRBV3-1/TRBV3-2	.	.	TGTGCCAGCAGTCTGCGGGACTCTGAAGCTTTCTTT	CASSLRDSEAFF